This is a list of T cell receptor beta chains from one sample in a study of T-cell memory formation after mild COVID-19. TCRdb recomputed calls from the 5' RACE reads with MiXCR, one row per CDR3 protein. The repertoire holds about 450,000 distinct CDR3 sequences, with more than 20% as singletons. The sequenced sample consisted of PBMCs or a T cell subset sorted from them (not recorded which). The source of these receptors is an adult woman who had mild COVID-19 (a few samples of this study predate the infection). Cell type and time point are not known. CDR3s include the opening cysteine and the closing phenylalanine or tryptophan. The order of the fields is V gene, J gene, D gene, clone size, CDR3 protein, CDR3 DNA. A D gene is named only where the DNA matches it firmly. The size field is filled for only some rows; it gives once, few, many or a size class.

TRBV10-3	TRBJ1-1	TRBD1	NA	CAISGTGVTEAFF	TGTGCCATCAGTGGTACAGGGGTCACTGAAGCTTTCTTT
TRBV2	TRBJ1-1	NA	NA	CASTEDGNTEAFF	TGTGCCAGCACCGAAGACGGGAACACTGAAGCTTTCTTT
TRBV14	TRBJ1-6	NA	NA	CASSPGRTDNSPLHF	TGTGCCAGCAGCCCCGGGAGGACAGATAATTCACCCCTCCACTTT
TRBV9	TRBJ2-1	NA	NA	CASSLRDTDNEQFF	TGTGCCAGCAGCTTACGGGACACAGACAATGAGCAGTTCTTC
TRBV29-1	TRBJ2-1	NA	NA	CSVEVNSRGQFF	TGCAGCGTTGAAGTTAATTCCCGGGGGCAGTTCTTC
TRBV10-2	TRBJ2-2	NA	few	CASRGQTPNTGELFF	TGCGCCAGCAGAGGACAGACACCGAACACCGGGGAGCTGTTTTTT
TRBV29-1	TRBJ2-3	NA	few	CSGSQGTDTQYF	TGCAGCGGATCTCAGGGGACAGATACGCAGTATTTT
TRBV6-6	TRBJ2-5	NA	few	CASRQGITEETQYF	TGTGCCAGCAGGCAGGGGATTACGGAGGAGACCCAGTACTTC
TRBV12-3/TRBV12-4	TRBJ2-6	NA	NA	CASSFRVLTF	TGTGCCAGCAGTTTTCGGGTCCTGACTTTC
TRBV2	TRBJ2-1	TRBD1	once	CASSELWTGRPYNEQFF	TGTGCCAGCAGTGAATTGTGGACAGGGAGGCCCTACAATGAGCAGTTCTTC
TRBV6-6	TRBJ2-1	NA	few	CASSYRGPDNEQFF	TGTGCCAGCAGTTACAGAGGACCTGACAATGAGCAGTTCTTC
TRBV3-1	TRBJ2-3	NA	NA	CASSQDLRDTTDTQYF	TGTGCCAGCAGCCAAGATCTCCGGGACACCACAGATACGCAGTATTTT
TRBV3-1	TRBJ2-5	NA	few	CASRRTDQYQETQYF	TGTGCCAGCAGGCGGACGGACCAGTACCAAGAGACCCAGTACTTC
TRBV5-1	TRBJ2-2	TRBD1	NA	CASSLGDREFGELFF	TGCGCCAGCAGCTTGGGGGACAGGGAATTCGGGGAGCTGTTTTTT
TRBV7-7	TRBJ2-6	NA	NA	CASSLTWVVSGANVLTF	TGTGCCAGCAGCTTAACCTGGGTAGTCTCTGGGGCCAACGTCCTGACTTTC
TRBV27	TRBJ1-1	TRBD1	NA	CASRPRPGQGYTEAFF	TGTGCCAGCAGACCACGTCCGGGACAGGGGTACACTGAAGCTTTCTTT
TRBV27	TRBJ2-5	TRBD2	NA	CASGRGLAGETQYF	TGTGCCAGCGGCAGAGGACTAGCGGGCGAGACCCAGTACTTC
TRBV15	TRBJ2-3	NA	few	CATSRAGAGAGSAVLTQYF	TGTGCCACCAGCAGAGCGGGGGCAGGAGCGGGTAGCGCCGTTCTGACGCAGTATTTT
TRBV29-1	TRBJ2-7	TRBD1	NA	CSVSRDRGLYEQYF	TGCAGCGTCTCCCGGGACAGGGGGCTCTACGAGCAGTACTTC
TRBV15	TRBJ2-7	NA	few	CATSTQGARRLNEQYF	TGTGCCACCAGCACGCAGGGAGCAAGGCGGTTGAACGAGCAGTACTTC
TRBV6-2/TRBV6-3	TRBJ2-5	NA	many	CASSYPGETQYF	TGTGCCAGCAGTTACCCGGGAGAGACCCAGTACTTC
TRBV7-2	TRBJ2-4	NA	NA	CASSKGSKNIQYF	TGTGCCAGCAGTAAAGGTTCCAAAAACATTCAGTACTTC
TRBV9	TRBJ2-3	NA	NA	CASSTGTWSTDTQYF	TGTGCCAGCAGCACCGGGACCTGGAGCACAGATACGCAGTATTTT
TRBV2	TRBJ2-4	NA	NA	CASSSPGTTGLAKNIQYF	TGTGCCAGCAGTTCTCCGGGGACTACAGGGCTAGCCAAAAACATTCAGTACTTC
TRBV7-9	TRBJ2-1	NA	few	CASSLGPRLVTNEQFF	TGTGCCAGCAGCTTAGGGCCAAGACTCGTGACCAATGAGCAGTTCTTC
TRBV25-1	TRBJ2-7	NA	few	CASSEKQDPYEQYF	TGTGCCAGCAGTGAAAAACAGGATCCCTACGAGCAGTACTTC
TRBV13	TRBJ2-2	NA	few	CASSLALLTRTGELFF	TGTGCCAGCAGCTTAGCCCTTCTAACTCGCACCGGGGAGCTGTTTTTT
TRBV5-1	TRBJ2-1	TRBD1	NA	CASSFRDSEVIGEQFF	TGCGCCAGCAGCTTCCGGGACAGCGAAGTTATTGGTGAGCAGTTCTTC
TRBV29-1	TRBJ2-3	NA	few	CSVSWVGKRLSTDTQYF	TGCAGCGTTTCGTGGGTGGGCAAACGACTCAGCACAGATACGCAGTATTTT
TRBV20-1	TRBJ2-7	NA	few	CSARESRDSYEQYF	TGCAGTGCTAGAGAGAGTAGAGACTCCTACGAGCAGTACTTC
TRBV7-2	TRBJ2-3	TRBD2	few	CASSFGGGITQYF	TGTGCCAGCAGCTTCGGGGGGGGAATAACGCAGTATTTT
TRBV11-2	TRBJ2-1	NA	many	CAIHPSSGGYNEQFF	TGTGCCATCCACCCATCCTCCGGGGGCTACAATGAGCAGTTCTTC
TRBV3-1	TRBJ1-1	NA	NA	CASSLTRGNTEAFF	TGTGCCAGCAGCTTAACGCGGGGTAACACTGAAGCTTTCTTT
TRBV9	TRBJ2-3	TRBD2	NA	CASSGGSGGATDTQYF	TGTGCCAGCAGCGGAGGTAGCGGGGGGGCGACAGATACGCAGTATTTT
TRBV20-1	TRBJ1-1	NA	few	CSALQGFLAEAFF	TGCAGTGCTCTCCAAGGGTTCCTCGCTGAAGCTTTCTTT
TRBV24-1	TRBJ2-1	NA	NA	CATSDPGQYNEQFF	TGTGCCACCAGTGACCCTGGACAGTACAATGAGCAGTTCTTC
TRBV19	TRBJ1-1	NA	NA	CASIAMGHSNTEAFF	TGTGCCAGTATTGCGATGGGACACTCGAACACTGAAGCTTTCTTT
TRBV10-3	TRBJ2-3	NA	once	CAISGRDTDTQYF	TGTGCCATCAGTGGGCGGGACACAGATACGCAGTATTTT
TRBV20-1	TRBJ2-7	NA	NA	CSASDSGTVSYEQYF	TGCAGTGCTAGTGACTCCGGGACGGTTTCCTACGAGCAGTACTTC
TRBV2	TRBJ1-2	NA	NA	CASHGGENRRDGYTF	TGTGCCAGCCATGGTGGAGAGAACAGAAGGGATGGCTACACCTTC
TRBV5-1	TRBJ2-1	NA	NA	CASSLDYSGEQFF	TGCGCCAGCAGCTTGGATTACAGTGGTGAGCAGTTCTTC
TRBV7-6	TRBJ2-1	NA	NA	CASSFHLGQDNEQFF	TGTGCCAGCAGCTTTCACTTAGGACAAGACAATGAGCAGTTCTTC
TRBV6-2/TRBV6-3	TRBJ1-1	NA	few	CASSYFQGGTEAFF	TGTGCCAGCAGTTATTTTCAGGGTGGTACTGAAGCTTTCTTT
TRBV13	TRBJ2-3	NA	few	CASSKELAFTDTQYF	TGTGCCAGCAGCAAGGAGCTAGCGTTCACAGATACGCAGTATTTT
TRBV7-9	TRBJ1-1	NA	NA	CASSLDIGGTEAFF	TGTGCCAGCAGCTTGGACATCGGAGGGACTGAAGCTTTCTTT
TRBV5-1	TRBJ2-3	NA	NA	CASSSTGSGDTQYF	TGCGCCAGCAGCTCCACAGGGTCGGGAGATACGCAGTATTTT
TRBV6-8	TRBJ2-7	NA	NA	CASSYSGSGGEQYF	TGTGCCAGCAGTTACTCGGGCTCCGGCGGGGAGCAGTACTTC
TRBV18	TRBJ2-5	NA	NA	CASSPPVRGGETQYF	TGTGCCAGCTCACCACCGGTACGTGGGGGAGAGACCCAGTACTTC
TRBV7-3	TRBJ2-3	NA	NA	CASSLTGLEDTQYF	TGTGCCAGCAGCTTAACGGGGTTGGAAGATACGCAGTATTTT
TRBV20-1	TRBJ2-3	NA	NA	CSARDSKRGTDTQYF	TGCAGTGCTAGAGATTCCAAGCGGGGCACAGATACGCAGTATTTT
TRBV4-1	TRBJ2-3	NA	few	CASSPARWDTQYF	TGCGCCAGCAGCCCTGCTCGGTGGGATACGCAGTATTTT
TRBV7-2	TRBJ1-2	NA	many	CASSFNYGYTF	TGTGCCAGCAGCTTTAACTATGGCTACACCTTC
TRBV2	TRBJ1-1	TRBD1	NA	CASKGGRVGTGNTEAFF	TGTGCCAGCAAGGGGGGCAGAGTAGGGACAGGGAACACTGAAGCTTTCTTT
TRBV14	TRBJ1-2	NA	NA	CASSQVPGVSYGYTF	TGTGCCAGCAGCCAAGTCCCAGGGGTGTCCTATGGCTACACCTTC
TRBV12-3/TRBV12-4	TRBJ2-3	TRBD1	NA	CASSPSTGHTQYF	TGTGCCAGCAGCCCTTCGACAGGGCATACGCAGTATTTT
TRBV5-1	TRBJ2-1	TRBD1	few	CASSSPGQGLLNEQFF	TGCGCCAGCAGCTCCCCGGGACAGGGTTTATTGAATGAGCAGTTCTTC
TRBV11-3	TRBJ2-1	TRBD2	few	CASSGGLAHEQFF	TGTGCCAGCAGCGGGGGACTAGCCCATGAGCAGTTCTTC